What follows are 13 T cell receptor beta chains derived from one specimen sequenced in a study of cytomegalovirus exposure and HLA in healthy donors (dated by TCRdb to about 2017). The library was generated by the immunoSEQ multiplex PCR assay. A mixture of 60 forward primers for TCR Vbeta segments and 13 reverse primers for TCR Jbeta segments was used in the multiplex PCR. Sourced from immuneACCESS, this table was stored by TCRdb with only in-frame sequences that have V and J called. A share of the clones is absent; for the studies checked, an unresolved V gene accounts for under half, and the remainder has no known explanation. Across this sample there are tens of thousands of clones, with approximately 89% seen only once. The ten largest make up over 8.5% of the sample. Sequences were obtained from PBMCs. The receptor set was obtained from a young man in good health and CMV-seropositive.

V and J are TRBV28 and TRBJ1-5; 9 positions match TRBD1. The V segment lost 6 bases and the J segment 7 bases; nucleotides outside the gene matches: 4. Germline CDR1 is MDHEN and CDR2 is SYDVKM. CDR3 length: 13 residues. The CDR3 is CASRTGGMQPQHF. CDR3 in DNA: TGTGCCAGCAGGACAGGGGGTATGCAGCCCCAGCATTTT.

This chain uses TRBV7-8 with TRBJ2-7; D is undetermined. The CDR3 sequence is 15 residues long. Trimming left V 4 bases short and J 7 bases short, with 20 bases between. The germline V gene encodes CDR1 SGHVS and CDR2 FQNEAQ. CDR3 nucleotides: TGTGCCAGCAGCTCCCTAGTAGTGTCTTTGGGTGAGCAGTACTTC. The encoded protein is CASSSLVVSLGEQYF.

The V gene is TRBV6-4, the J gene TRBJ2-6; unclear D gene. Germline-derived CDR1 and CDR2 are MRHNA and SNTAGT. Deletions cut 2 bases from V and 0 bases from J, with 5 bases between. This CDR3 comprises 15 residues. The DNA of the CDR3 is TGTGCCAGCAGTGACAGCTTCTCTGGGGCCAACGTCCTGACTTTC. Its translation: CASSDSFSGANVLTF.

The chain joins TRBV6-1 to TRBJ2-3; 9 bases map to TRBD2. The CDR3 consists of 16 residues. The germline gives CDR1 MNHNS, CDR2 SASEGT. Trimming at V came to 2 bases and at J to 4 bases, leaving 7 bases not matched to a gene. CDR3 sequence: CASSEIPLAGPDTQYF. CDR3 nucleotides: TGTGCCAGCAGTGAAATCCCCCTAGCGGGACCAGATACGCAGTATTTT.

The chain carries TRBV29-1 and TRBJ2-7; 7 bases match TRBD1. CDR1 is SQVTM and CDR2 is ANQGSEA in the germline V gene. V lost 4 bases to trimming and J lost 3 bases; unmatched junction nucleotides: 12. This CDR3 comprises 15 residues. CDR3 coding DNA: TGCAGCGTTGCCTTTAGCGACAGGGCCGGCTACGAGCAGTACTTC. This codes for CSVAFSDRAGYEQYF.

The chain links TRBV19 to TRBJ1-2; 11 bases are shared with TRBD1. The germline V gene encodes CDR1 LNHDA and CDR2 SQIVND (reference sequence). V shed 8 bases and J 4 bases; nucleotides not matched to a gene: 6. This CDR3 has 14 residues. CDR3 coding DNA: TGTGCCAGTTCCCGGACAGGGGGCAGCTATGGCTACACCTTC. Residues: CASSRTGGSYGYTF.

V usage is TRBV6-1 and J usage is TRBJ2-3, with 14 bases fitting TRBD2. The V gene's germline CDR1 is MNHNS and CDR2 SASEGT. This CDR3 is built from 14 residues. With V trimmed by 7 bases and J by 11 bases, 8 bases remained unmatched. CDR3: CASIERTSGRWQYF. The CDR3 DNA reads TGTGCCAGCATCGAGAGGACTAGCGGGAGGTGGCAGTATTTT.

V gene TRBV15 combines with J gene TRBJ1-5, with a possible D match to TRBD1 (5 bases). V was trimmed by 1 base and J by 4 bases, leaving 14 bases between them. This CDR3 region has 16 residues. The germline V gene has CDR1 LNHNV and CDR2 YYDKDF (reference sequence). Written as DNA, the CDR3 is TGTGCCACCAGCAGAGTCGCGGGGGTTGGGAATCAGCCCCAGCATTTT. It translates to CATSRVAGVGNQPQHF.

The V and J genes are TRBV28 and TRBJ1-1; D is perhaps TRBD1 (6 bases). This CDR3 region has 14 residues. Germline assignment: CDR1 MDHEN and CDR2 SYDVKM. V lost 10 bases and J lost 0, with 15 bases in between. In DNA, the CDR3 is TGTGCCACCCTTGGGGGGGCTTTGAACACTGAAGCTTTCTTT. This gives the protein CATLGGALNTEAFF.

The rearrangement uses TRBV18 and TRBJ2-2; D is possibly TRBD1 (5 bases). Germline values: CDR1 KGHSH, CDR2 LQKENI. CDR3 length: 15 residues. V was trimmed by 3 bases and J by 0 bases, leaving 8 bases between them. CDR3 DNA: TGTGCCAGCTCACCCCAGGGTACGAACACCGGGGAGCTGTTTTTT. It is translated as CASSPQGTNTGELFF.

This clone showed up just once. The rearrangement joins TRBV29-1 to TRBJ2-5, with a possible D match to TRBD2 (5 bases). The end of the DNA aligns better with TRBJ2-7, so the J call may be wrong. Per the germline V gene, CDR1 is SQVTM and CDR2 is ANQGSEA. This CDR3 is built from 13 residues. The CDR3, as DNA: TGCAGCGTTGATTTAGCGTCCGTGGGCGAGCAGTACTTC. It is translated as CSVDLASVGEQYF.

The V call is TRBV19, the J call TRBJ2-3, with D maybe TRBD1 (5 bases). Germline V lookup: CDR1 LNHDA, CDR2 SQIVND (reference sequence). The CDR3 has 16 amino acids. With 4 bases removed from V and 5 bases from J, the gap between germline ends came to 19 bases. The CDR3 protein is CASSTQRQSFEDTQYF. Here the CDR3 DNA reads TGTGCCAGTAGTACCCAGCGACAGAGCTTTGAAGATACGCAGTATTTT.

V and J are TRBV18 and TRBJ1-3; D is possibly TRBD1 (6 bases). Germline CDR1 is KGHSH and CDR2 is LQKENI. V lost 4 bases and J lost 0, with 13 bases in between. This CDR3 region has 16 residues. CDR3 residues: CASSLPTGYSGNTIYF. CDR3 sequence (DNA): TGTGCCAGCTCACTACCGACAGGTTACTCTGGAAACACCATATATTTT.